This T cell receptor (beta chain) was captured in a study of beta chain features in type 1 diabetes. This clone has ten or more counts. The V and J ends lost 6 bases and 2 bases, in that order; junction bases with no gene match: 10. Germline lookup yields CDR1 SQVTM and CDR2 ANQGSEA. The CDR3 is 14 amino acids. Reverse transcribing all isolated RNA meant expressed TCRB transcripts were sequenced. Measured with immunoSEQ multiplex PCR; TCRdb has only the in-frame clones, and not every one. The table has roughly 230,000 clones, over 9.5% seen once. Over 95% purity was reached by all sorted populations. The chain recombines TRBV29-1 with TRBJ2-7; TRBD2 aligns across 7 bases. The sequencing input was naive CD4+ T cells from blood. The clonotype comes from a young woman in good health. The CDR3 DNA follows: TGCAGCGTCAAGTTCGGGGGGAGCCCCTACGAGCAGTACTTC. Protein: CSVKFGGSPYEQYF.